This TCR beta chain was recorded in a study of shared clonotypes between healthy human individuals. Overall study results and limits: Clonotype sharing among donors was expected to depend on sequencing depth. Naive CD4 clonotype sharing across several donors was about 5.3%. In general, naive subsets displayed greater estimated richness than memory subsets did.

Turning to this clone: Its antigen is not known.

Trimming pared 2 bases from V and 6 bases from J, leaving 8 bases between. The CDR3 contains 13 residues. Germline values: CDR1 MGHRA, CDR2 YSYEKL. The naive CD8 fraction comprised CD45RO-negative cells positively selected for CCR7 and excluded terminally differentiated effector memory CD45RA+ cells. Donors were Caucasian adults residing in Nashville, Tennessee, USA. Only in-frame clones appear in the TCRdb table, and some are missing; sequencing was by immunoSEQ multiplex PCR. The top ten clones hold about 0.11% of a sample with roughly 590,000 clones, around 95% of them seen once. The genes are TRBV4-1 and TRBJ2-1, with no clear D. This receptor was identified in a young woman in good health. Sequenced sample: naive CD8+ T cells sorted from blood. For the CDR3, the DNA is TGCGCCAGCAGCCAATCAGTGGGCAATGAGCAGTTCTTC. Its translation is CASSQSVGNEQFF.